Relative to its sample, the clone carrying this T cell receptor beta chain is medium-sized. Antigen: not known. TCRdb processed the multiplex PCR reads anew with MiXCR; each CDR3 protein has one entry. The table includes 30,000 to 40,000 distinct CDR3 sequences, roughly 63% detected once. These data originate in a study of breast tumors, draining lymph nodes, adjacent tissues. General study points: Compared with lymph nodes, tumors were less diverse; compared with nontumor tissue, more. The lymph node origin of tumor T cells was framed as consistent with a hypothesis, not demonstrated.

Sequencing used breast tumor tissue. The sequence came from a female donor with breast cancer. Some clones in this sample may be carry-over from other donors' samples.

The CDR3 coding sequence is TGCAGTGCCCCGACAGGGGCGAGGGTCAATGAGCAGTTCTTC. Translation gives CSAPTGARVNEQFF. V usage is TRBV20-1 and J usage is TRBJ2-1, with 8 nucleotides matching TRBD1. CDR3 length equals 14 residues. Germline V lookup: CDR1 DFQATT, CDR2 SNEGSKA (reference sequence). Losses at the gene ends were 6 bases for V and 6 bases for J; bases not matched to a gene: 10.